This entry concerns a single T cell receptor beta chain. No antigen is known for it. The entry originates in a study of beta chain features in type 1 diabetes. Study-level information: Over all samples combined, over 85 million sorted cells were examined. Study-level results: In every one of the four CD4+ subsets, TCRB CDR3s were moderately but significantly shorter in Type 1 diabetes patients.

All of the isolated RNA was reverse transcribed, so expressed TCRB transcripts were sequenced. Repertoires were generated with immunoSEQ multiplex PCR, while TCRdb's copy carries only in-frame clones and drops some. The sample records under 45,000 clones, approximately 51% being singletons. This TCR derives from a woman aged 25 to 39 in good health. What was sequenced was stem cell memory CD4+ T cells from blood.

CDR3 loop: CASSAKSGSSTDTQYF. CDR3 nucleotides: TGTGCCAGCAGCGCTAAGAGCGGGAGTAGCACAGATACGCAGTATTTT. This rearrangement joins TRBV7-2 to TRBJ2-3; 8 nucleotides match TRBD2. In germline, CDR1 is SGHTA, CDR2 FQGNSA. The CDR3 totals 16 residues. V lost 5 bases and J lost 0; bases outside the gene matches: 7.